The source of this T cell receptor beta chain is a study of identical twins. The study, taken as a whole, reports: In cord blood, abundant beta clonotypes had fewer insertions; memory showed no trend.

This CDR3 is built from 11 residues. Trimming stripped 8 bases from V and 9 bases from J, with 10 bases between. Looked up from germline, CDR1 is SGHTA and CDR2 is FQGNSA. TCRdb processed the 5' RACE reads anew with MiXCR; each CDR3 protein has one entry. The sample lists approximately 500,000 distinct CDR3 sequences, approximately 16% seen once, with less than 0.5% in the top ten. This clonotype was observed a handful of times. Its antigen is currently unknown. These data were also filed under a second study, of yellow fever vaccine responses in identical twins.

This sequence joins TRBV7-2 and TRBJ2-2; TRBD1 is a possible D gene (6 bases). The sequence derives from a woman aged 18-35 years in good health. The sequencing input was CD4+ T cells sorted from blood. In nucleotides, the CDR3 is TGTGCCAGCGCCGGGGACAGGGAGCTGTTTTTT. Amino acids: CASAGDRELFF.